This TCR beta chain was sequenced during a study of CD8 T cells in Susac syndrome (dated by TCRdb to the late 2010s). Study-level background: Among the sequenced Susac syndrome patients, more than five had clinically active disease and about eight were in clinical remission. At the time of blood withdrawal, Susac syndrome patients were either therapy-naive, taking corticosteroids (with some also receiving IVIg), or on IVIg alone. Repertoire sequencing was used to test whether CD8+ T cell activation and differentiation in Susac syndrome was antigen driven.

Details on this clonotype: The antigen this receptor binds is unknown. No much larger clonotype is one base removed from it; base qualities were not supplied.

Peripheral blood CD8+ and CD4+ T cells from healthy donors, Susac syndrome patients and multiple sclerosis patients were profiled by high-throughput TCR beta sequencing. Recently defined diagnostic criteria for definite or probable disease were met by the Susac syndrome patients. Bulk CD8+ and CD4+ T cells were purified by magnetic negative isolation, whereas CD8+ TEMRA cells were enriched by FACS. Blood was collected in EDTA tubes and processed within 24 hours, with PBMCs isolated through density gradient centrifugation. PBMCs intended for TCR sequencing were cryopreserved in liquid nitrogen and thawed later in a water bath at 37 degrees C. The sorted or isolated CD4+, CD8+ and CD8+ TEMRA cells had a purity of 90% or higher. RNA was extracted with the RNeasy kit and roughly 0.45 to 1 ug was reverse transcribed using random hexamers. The immunoSEQ multiplex PCR assay, which covers 54 Vbeta and 13 Jbeta segments, was used to amplify TCR beta CDR3 regions. To correct PCR amplification bias, a synthetic template baseline was used for both primer optimization and computational correction. The paper's processing steps were these. Reads were annotated to V, D and J genes according to IMGT and were analyzed with immunoSEQ Analyzer, with only productive sequences retained. To calculate clonality, Shannon entropy was normalized by log2 of the number of productive unique sequences and then subtracted from one. For each patient and control, public and private clones were evaluated among the 100 most prevalent clones. Clones were defined as Susac-specific when absent from the healthy and MS cohorts, from about 970 published viral clones and from other ImmuneACCESS disease sequences. TCRdb reprocessed the public reads (quality trimming at Q25 with fastp, clone calling with MiXCR) and kept in-frame beta chains. CDR3 protein sequences are deduplicated, and each keeps its most common genes and DNA. The V and J calls follow TCRdb's processing rather than the paper's. The sample table contains under 200,000 distinct CDR3 sequences; only one count was recorded for around 90% of them. The ten top clones hold 0.085% to 0.1% of the sample.

The CDR3 sequence holds 16 residues, the cysteine and phenylalanine included. Left in the record is the CDR3 DNA by itself, 48 bases read in frame from the first base. V is trimmed back by 0 bases and J by 3 bases, and the junction contains 8 bases that no gene match accounts for. The germline V gene gives CDR1 as SGHAT and CDR2 as FQNNGV. The paper's findings and limits, for the study overall: In the CD4+ T cell repertoire of Susac syndrome patients, clonal expansion was not detected. The study acknowledged that relatively few individuals were included in the TCR sequencing and HLA analysis.

The sample comprised CD4+ T cells from PBMCs. Here the chain combines TRBV11-2 and TRBJ2-7, with 7 junctional bases fitting TRBD2. This receptor was identified in a human donor with Susac syndrome. This receptor has the CDR3 CASSLEWSSGYYEQYF. In nucleotide form, the sequence is TGTGCCAGCAGCTTAGAGTGGTCTAGCGGTTACTACGAGCAGTACTTC. This CDR3, with the reference TRBV11-2 and TRBJ2-7 proteins standing in past its ends, gives the full variable domain EAGVAQSPRYKIIEKRQSVAFWCNPISGHATLYWYQQILGQGPKLLIQFQNNGVVDDSQLPKDRFSAERLKGVDSTLKIQPAKLEDSAVYLCASSLEWSSGYYEQYFGPGTRLTVT.